This T cell receptor (beta chain) was found in a study of blood T cells in healthy people across ages. The CDR3 has 13 amino acids. In germline, CDR1 is SGHRS, CDR2 YFSETQ. This clonotype was counted ten times or more. One junction end disagrees with the germline gene, perhaps due to a read error. The authors ran a second PCR of about 6 to 11 cycles using a sample-barcoded 5' primer and a J-beta primer mix. TCRdb used MiXCR to reprocess the 5' RACE reads, holding one entry per CDR3 protein. Altogether fewer than 2,000,000 distinct CDR3 sequences are present, about two fifths being singletons, with the ten largest covering 23%.

The J gene is TRBJ2-3, the V gene TRBV5-1; no definite D call. The sequence was obtained from a human donor in good health. Sequencing used blood. For the CDR3, the DNA is TGTGCCAGCAGCCTCGCGGTGGGGGATACGCAGTATTTT. Amino acids: CASSLAVGDTQYF.